A single sample gave rise to the 9 T cell receptor beta chains below, sequenced in a study of breast tumors, draining lymph nodes, adjacent tissues. The lymph nodes were axillary draining lymph nodes from breast cancer patients. Using its own MiXCR run on the multiplex PCR reads, TCRdb lists one record per CDR3 protein. The repertoire holds 180,000 or so distinct CDR3 sequences, around 33% seen once, with 3.8% in the top ten. Sequenced sample: axillary lymph node tissue. These receptor sequences come from a female donor with breast cancer. Some clones in this sample may be carry-over from other donors' samples.

This clonotype was picked up many times. The chain uses TRBV6-2 or TRBV6-3 and TRBJ2-3, with D maybe TRBD2 (6 bases). The length of the CDR3 is 14 residues. Trimming left V 2 bases short and J 5 bases short, with 11 bases between. Per germline, CDR1 MNHEY and CDR2 SVGEGT. CDR3 protein: CASSYTGVRDTQYF. The DNA for the CDR3 is TGTGCCAGCAGTTACACGGGAGTGAGAGATACGCAGTATTTT.

In regard to this clonotype: A clone one base away is much larger, so this may be a read error. The J gene is TRBJ2-7, the V gene TRBV30, with a weak D call TRBD1 (6 bases). CDR1 is GTSNPN and CDR2 is SVGIG in the germline V gene (reference sequence). The CDR3 totals 13 residues. The CDR3 nucleotides are TGTGCCTGGAGCACAGGGAACACCTACGACCAGTACTTC. It encodes CAWSTGNTYDQYF.

About this clonotype: A clone one base away is much larger, so this may be a read error. Without the conserved terminal phenylalanine or tryptophan, this CDR3 likely stems from a read error. V and J are TRBV6-5 and TRBJ2-7, with 10 bases fitting TRBD1. This CDR3 region has 15 residues. CDR1 MNHEY and CDR2 SVGAGI come from the germline V gene. In nucleotides, the CDR3 is TGTGCCAGCAGTCACTCGAGACAGGGGGCTAGCGAGCAGTACCTC. This sequence encodes CASSHSRQGASEQYL.

This clonotype was seen many times. The chain combines TRBV4-1 with TRBJ1-2; D not resolved. V lost 4 bases to trimming and J lost 0 bases, with 9 bases between them. The CDR3 is 14 amino acids. From germline, CDR1 is MGHRA and CDR2 YSYEKL. Here the CDR3 DNA reads TGCGCCAGCAGCCCATACAGTACTAACTATGGCTACACCTTC. It encodes CASSPYSTNYGYTF.

Many counts were recorded for this clonotype. The rearrangement uses TRBV19 and TRBJ2-7; tentatively, D is TRBD1 (5 bases). This CDR3 spans 12 amino acids. Per the germline V gene, CDR1 is LNHDA and CDR2 is SQIVND (reference sequence). V was shortened by 5 bases and J by 2 bases, with 7 bases between the two germline ends. The CDR3 DNA follows: TGTGCCAGTAGTGACAGTACCTACGAGCAGTACTTC. It yields the protein CASSDSTYEQYF. Based on the CDR3 plus reference TRBV19 and TRBJ2-7, the full variable domain is DGGITQSPKYLFRKEGQNVTLSCEQNLNHDAMYWYRQDPGQGLRLIYYSQIVNDFQKGDIAEGYSVSREKKESFPLTVTSAQKNPTAFYLCASSDSTYEQYFGPGTRLTVT.

This clonotype showed up many times. The chain couples TRBV19 to TRBJ2-7; unclear D gene. Deletions cut 2 bases from V and 3 bases from J, with 8 bases between. Germline values: CDR1 LNHDA, CDR2 SQIVND (reference sequence). CDR3 size: 13 residues. CDR3 region: CASSIQAGYEQYF. Here the CDR3 DNA reads TGTGCCAGTAGTATACAGGCAGGCTACGAGCAGTACTTC. The full variable domain, its missing parts supplied by reference TRBV19 and TRBJ2-7, is DGGITQSPKYLFRKEGQNVTLSCEQNLNHDAMYWYRQDPGQGLRLIYYSQIVNDFQKGDIAEGYSVSREKKESFPLTVTSAQKNPTAFYLCASSIQAGYEQYFGPGTRLTVT.

CDR3 loop: CASSLLGGRVDTQHF. The CDR3, as DNA: TGTGCCAGCAGCTTACTTGGGGGGAGGGTAGATACGCAGCATTTT. The chain joins TRBV7-3 to TRBJ2-3, with TRBD1 as a possible D gene (5 bases). The J call may be wrong; the DNA end is better matched by TRBJ1-5. Germline V gives CDR1 SGHTA, CDR2 FQGTGA. The CDR3 runs 15 residues.

This clonotype was picked up many times. This rearrangement joins TRBV6-6 to TRBJ2-7, with TRBD2 identical over 9 bases. In germline, CDR1 is MNHNY, CDR2 SVGAGI (reference sequence). V shed 4 bases, J shed 2 bases, and the junction held 6 bases outside the gene matches. There are 15 residues in the CDR3. CDR3 residues: CASSSLAGATYEQYF. The CDR3 region has the DNA TGTGCCAGCAGTTCCTTAGCGGGAGCCACCTACGAGCAGTACTTC.

This chain uses TRBV15 with TRBJ2-3, with unresolved D. The CDR3 sequence is 14 residues long. V lost 11 bases and J lost 1, with 16 bases in between. Germline loops: CDR1 LNHNV, CDR2 YYDKDF (reference sequence). The CDR3 DNA sequence: TGTGCCCCCGACCCCCAAGTTGGCACAGATACGCAGTATTTT. This sequence encodes CAPDPQVGTDTQYF.